These 20 T cell receptor beta chains were sequenced from one sample in a study of shared clonotypes between healthy human individuals. Naive CD8 cells comprised CD45RO-negative, CCR7-positively selected cells, excluding terminally differentiated effector memory CD45RA+ cells. Assay used: immunoSEQ multiplex PCR; TCRdb lists only in-frame clones, some missing. The table lists 2 million to 2.5 million clones, roughly 91% of them singletons. Sequencing was performed on naive CD8+ T cells from PBMCs. These receptor sequences come from a man younger than 30 in good health. Some clones in this sample may be carry-over from other donors' samples.

The chain carries TRBV7-9 and TRBJ1-1; D perhaps matches TRBD1 (6 bases). The V and J ends lost 0 bases and 1 base respectively, with 12 bases between them. In germline, CDR1 is SEHNR, CDR2 FQNEAQ (reference sequence). This CDR3 has 16 residues. CDR3 amino acids: CASSLAFGGQNTEAFF. The CDR3 DNA reads TGTGCCAGCAGCTTAGCGTTCGGGGGGCAGAACACTGAAGCTTTCTTT.

The gene calls are TRBV4-1 and TRBJ1-2, with 8 bases aligning to TRBD1. Per the germline V gene, CDR1 is MGHRA and CDR2 is YSYEKL. The CDR3 runs to 15 residues. V shed 3 bases, J shed 3 bases, and the junction held 6 bases outside the gene matches. CDR3 nucleotides: TGCGCCAGCAGCCACCGGACAGGGCACGACTATGGCTACACCTTC. It is translated as CASSHRTGHDYGYTF.

This chain uses TRBV11-1 with TRBJ2-2, with D perhaps TRBD1 (5 bases). The CDR3 runs to 14 residues. CDR1 and CDR2 from the germline V gene are SGHAT and FQDESV (reference sequence). Trimming shortened V by 4 bases and J by 6 bases, and 12 bases separated the two germline ends. For the CDR3, the DNA is TGTGCCAGCAGCTCAGGGTTGTTCGCCGGGGAGCTGTTTTTT. Its protein is CASSSGLFAGELFF. Complete variable domain (other parts from reference TRBV11-1 and TRBJ2-2): EAEVAQSPRYKITEKSQAVAFWCDPISGHATLYWYRQILGQGPELLVQFQDESVVDDSQLPKDRFSAERLKGVDSTLKIQPAELGDSAMYLCASSSGLFAGELFFGEGSRLTVL.

J is TRBJ2-4 and V is TRBV6-4; 9 positions agree with TRBD2. This CDR3 contains 16 residues. Unmatched junction bases numbered 6, after V lost 5 bases and J lost 1 base. The germline V gene encodes CDR1 MRHNA and CDR2 SNTAGT. The CDR3: CASSPRTSVAKNIQYF. As DNA, the CDR3 is TGTGCCAGCAGTCCCCGGACTAGCGTGGCCAAAAACATTCAGTACTTC.

For the CDR3, the DNA is TGTGCCAGCAGCTTAGGGATCGAGAGCTCCTACGAGCAGTACTTC. Translation gives CASSLGIESSYEQYF. V usage is TRBV11-2 and J usage is TRBJ2-7; D is undetermined. The CDR3 runs 15 residues. Germline CDR1 reads SGHAT; CDR2 reads FQNNGV. Trimming shortened V by 1 base and J by 0 bases, and 10 bases separated the two germline ends. The variable domain in full, completed from reference TRBV11-2 and TRBJ2-7, reads EAGVAQSPRYKIIEKRQSVAFWCNPISGHATLYWYQQILGQGPKLLIQFQNNGVVDDSQLPKDRFSAERLKGVDSTLKIQPAKLEDSAVYLCASSLGIESSYEQYFGPGTRLTVT.

This clone occurred once. The sample carries other DNA sequences with the same CDR3. V gene TRBV19 combines with J gene TRBJ2-7; 15 nucleotides align to TRBD2. V was pared by 5 bases and J by 4 bases, with 0 bases of the junction left unmatched. Germline V gene sequence: CDR1 LNHDA, CDR2 SQIVND (reference sequence). The CDR3 sequence is 14 residues long. The CDR3 region has the DNA TGTGCCAGTAGTGGACTAGCGGGAGGGTACGAGCAGTACTTC. Encoded protein: CASSGLAGGYEQYF. The whole variable domain, remainder taken from reference TRBV19 and TRBJ2-7, is DGGITQSPKYLFRKEGQNVTLSCEQNLNHDAMYWYRQDPGQGLRLIYYSQIVNDFQKGDIAEGYSVSREKKESFPLTVTSAQKNPTAFYLCASSGLAGGYEQYFGPGTRLTVT.

This clone has a single count. The rearrangement links TRBV4-1 to TRBJ2-1; D not resolved. The CDR3 is 17 residues long. The germline V gene has CDR1 MGHRA and CDR2 YSYEKL. The V end lost 0 bases, the J end lost 0 bases, and 12 bases lay between the germline ends. DNA for the CDR3: TGCGCCAGCAGCCAAGATGGGTCGGGCATCTCCTACAATGAGCAGTTCTTC. Translated, it gives CASSQDGSGISYNEQFF.

The J gene is TRBJ2-2, the V gene TRBV7-7, with a weak D call TRBD1 (5 bases). Germline V CDR1 and CDR2: SSHAT, FNYEAQ (reference sequence). V was cut by 3 bases and J by 0 bases, with 11 bases left in between. The CDR3 is 16 amino acids. The CDR3 reads CASSLFWTSNTGELFF. The CDR3 DNA sequence: TGTGCCAGCAGCTTGTTTTGGACATCGAACACCGGGGAGCTGTTTTTT.

The chain recombines TRBV29-1 with TRBJ2-7; 8 positions agree with TRBD1. This CDR3 contains 14 residues. Germline V gene sequence: CDR1 SQVTM, CDR2 ANQGSEA. J lost 7 bases, V lost 6 bases, and 14 bases had no gene match. The CDR3 spells CSVNPGTGVVEQYF. CDR3 DNA: TGCAGCGTCAACCCCGGGACAGGCGTTGTAGAGCAGTACTTC.

This rearrangement joins TRBV27 to TRBJ2-4; D gene unclear. Trimming stripped 1 base from V and 7 bases from J, with 20 bases between. This CDR3 region has 17 residues. Germline-derived CDR1 and CDR2 are MNHEY and SMNVEV (reference sequence). The CDR3 nucleotides are TGTGCCAGCAGTTTATACCCCCCCGGGCCCCCAGAGAACATTCAGTACTTC. As protein: CASSLYPPGPPENIQYF.

V usage is TRBV10-3 and J usage is TRBJ2-7; TRBD2 agrees at 7 bases. CDR1 is ENHRY and CDR2 is SYGVKD in the germline V gene. This CDR3 region has 16 residues. V gave up 1 base and J gave up 6 bases; unmatched junction bases: 12. The CDR3 DNA reads TGTGCCATCAGTGAGTGCCGCGGGACTACCGAATGCGAGCAGTACTTC. It specifies CAISECRGTTECEQYF.

With respect to this clone: This CDR3 is also generated by other DNA sequences in the sample. The V and J genes are TRBV10-3 and TRBJ2-5; no definite D call. Trimming stripped 0 bases from V and 1 base from J, with 6 bases between. Germline values: CDR1 ENHRY, CDR2 SYGVKD. The CDR3 runs to 14 residues. The DNA for the CDR3 is TGTGCCATCAGTGAGTCACGTACCCAAGAGACCCAGTACTTC. It yields the protein CAISESRTQETQYF.

V is TRBV11-2 and J is TRBJ2-3, with 10 bases matching TRBD1. Looked up from germline, CDR1 is SGHAT and CDR2 is FQNNGV. The CDR3 runs 15 residues. V dropped 2 bases and J dropped 6; count of bases not matched to a gene: 5. The CDR3 protein is CASSLSRQGADTQYF. Written as DNA, the CDR3 is TGTGCCAGCAGCTTATCTCGACAGGGGGCGGATACGCAGTATTTT.

The chain has TRBV7-6 and TRBJ2-7; D ambiguous. The germline gives CDR1 SGHVS, CDR2 FNYEAQ. The V gene lost 1 base and the J gene lost 4 bases, with 8 bases spanning the gap. The CDR3 is made up of 13 amino acids. The DNA of the CDR3 is TGTGCCAGCAGCTTAGAACTGAGGTACGAGCAGTACTTC. Its protein is CASSLELRYEQYF.

The chain uses TRBV10-3 and TRBJ2-7, with D perhaps given as TRBD1 or TRBD2 (5 bases each). Germline V gene data show CDR1 as ENHRY and CDR2 as SYGVKD. This CDR3 spans 15 amino acids. V lost 8 bases and J 1 base, leaving 18 bases between the germline ends. The CDR3 DNA sequence: TGTGCCATCCTACCGTATGAGGGACGGTCCTACGAGCAGTACTTC. This gives the protein CAILPYEGRSYEQYF.

The rearrangement joins TRBV7-9 to TRBJ1-2; a possible D gene is TRBD1 (6 bases). V lost 5 bases, J lost 7 bases, and 8 bases lay in between. The CDR3 is 11 residues long. Germline V CDR1 and CDR2: SEHNR, FQNEAQ (reference sequence). The CDR3 DNA follows: TGTGCCAGCAGCGAAGGGGGTGGCTACACCTTC. Encoded protein: CASSEGGGYTF.

This chain uses TRBV28 with TRBJ2-1; 8 bases map to TRBD2. V gave up 5 bases and J gave up 2 bases; unmatched junction bases: 5. This CDR3 region has 15 residues. Germline V gene data show CDR1 as MDHEN and CDR2 as SYDVKM. Written as DNA, the CDR3 is TGTGCCAGCAGTCTTCGGACTAGCACCTACAATGAGCAGTTCTTC. Amino acids: CASSLRTSTYNEQFF.

The table lists this clone with a count of one. This rearrangement joins TRBV29-1 to TRBJ2-7, with D possibly being TRBD1 or TRBD2 (6 bases each). Trimming took off 6 bases at V and 2 bases at J, with 11 bases between the two ends. The CDR3 has 12 residues. The germline gives CDR1 SQVTM, CDR2 ANQGSEA. The DNA for the CDR3 is TGCAGCGTCCCCGGGGGCCCCTACGAGCAGTACTTC. Translation: CSVPGGPYEQYF.

This sequence joins TRBV29-1 and TRBJ2-7, with TRBD2 identical over 10 bases. This CDR3 has 14 residues. With V trimmed by 6 bases and J by 1 base, 6 bases remained unmatched. Germline V lookup: CDR1 SQVTM, CDR2 ANQGSEA. The CDR3 DNA follows: TGCAGCGTCACCATAGCGGGAGGTTCCTACGAGCAGTACTTC. Translating it yields CSVTIAGGSYEQYF.

V usage is TRBV6-5 and J usage is TRBJ1-2; tentatively, D is TRBD1 (5 bases). The CDR3 has 16 amino acids. V was pared by 0 bases and J by 2 bases, with 13 bases between. The V gene's germline CDR1 is MNHEY and CDR2 SVGAGI. CDR3 sequence (DNA): TGTGCCAGCAGTTACTCGGGGGGACCCCAAAACTATGGCTACACCTTC. Translating gives CASSYSGGPQNYGYTF.